The T cell receptor (beta chain) described here comes from a study of breast tumors, draining lymph nodes, adjacent tissues. Findings and caveats of the study: Tumor repertoires ranked between lymph nodes and nontumor tissue in diversity, with V and J gene preferences.

MiXCR was run by TCRdb on the multiplex PCR reads, yielding one entry per CDR3 protein. The repertoire holds 20,000 or so distinct CDR3 sequences, with 32% as singletons. This clonotype was detected only a few times. Its target is not known. CDR1 is SGHRS and CDR2 is YFSETQ in the germline V gene. Between the trimmed V and J ends, which lost 4 bases and 4 bases, there was a span of 14 bases. The CDR3 loop spans 14 amino acids. The gene calls are TRBV5-1 and TRBJ1-2, with D possibly being TRBD1 (6 bases). The sequence was obtained from a female donor with breast cancer. Some clones in this sample may be carry-over from other donors' samples. The specimen sequenced was breast tumor tissue. This CDR3 reads CASSTEGGPYGYTF. The CDR3 region has the DNA TGCGCCAGCAGCACCGAGGGGGGCCCCTATGGCTACACCTTC.